This entry describes one TCR beta chain. As yet, its antigen is unknown. Investigators profiled TCR beta VDJ and CDR3 from genomic DNA template. TCRdb called the reads again in MiXCR, with one record for every CDR3 protein. Of tens of thousands of distinct CDR3 sequences in the sample, 65% to 80% were seen once. This sample is part of a study of CD8+CD57+ T cells in acquired aplastic anemia. Across the whole study: Across the sorted CD4+ and CD8+ cells, DNA amounts averaged approximately 3.1 ug. The study obtained approximately 11 million reads on average for CD4+ cells from healthy donors. Study outcomes and limitations: Patients had around 30 CD8+ CDR3 sequences in common with controls (the shared set).

Trimming removed 6 bases at V and 3 bases at J, with 14 bases between. The CDR3 is made up of 14 amino acids. This TCR was recovered from a human donor in good health, serving as a control. The genes are TRBV6-7 and TRBJ1-1, with unresolved D. TRBV6-7 is noted as an ORF with a role that remains uncertain. The specimen sequenced was sorted CD4+, CD8+, or CD8+CD57+ T cells (not recorded which) from PBMCs. CDR3 sequence (DNA): TGTGCCAGCAGCAGGTCGGGGAGGTACACTGAAGCTTTCTTT. This codes for CASSRSGRYTEAFF.